The 27 T cell receptor beta chains in this list originate from one sample, sequenced in a study of blood T cell repertoires in COVID-19. Generated by immunoSEQ multiplex PCR, the TCRdb table keeps only in-frame clones and is missing some. The data show 150,000 or so clones, about 90% seen once. Sequencing used peripheral blood. The receptors were gathered from a man aged 80 or over with acute or convalescent COVID-19.

The rearrangement links TRBV7-9 to TRBJ1-1; perhaps TRBD1 as D (6 bases). From germline, CDR1 is SEHNR and CDR2 FQNEAQ (reference sequence). The CDR3 contains 14 residues. V was clipped by 1 base and J by 9 bases, with 15 bases between them. The CDR3 here is CASSLEILGTQAFF. The CDR3 DNA reads as TGTGCCAGCAGCTTAGAGATTCTCGGGACACAAGCTTTCTTT.

V gene TRBV24-1 combines with J gene TRBJ1-2; 9 nucleotides agree with TRBD1. Germline CDR1 KGHDR, CDR2 SFDVKD. V lost 7 bases and J lost 6; bases outside the gene matches: 5. The CDR3 length is 13 residues. The CDR3: CATRDRGIDGYTF. CDR3 sequence (DNA): TGTGCCACCAGAGACAGGGGGATTGATGGCTACACCTTC.

The V call is TRBV18, the J call TRBJ2-5; no definite D call. This CDR3 spans 13 amino acids. V dropped 3 bases and J dropped 1 base, with 6 bases sitting between them. Germline CDR1 is KGHSH and CDR2 is LQKENI. The CDR3 DNA reads as TGTGCCAGCTCACCCAGCGCCCAAGAGACCCAGTACTTC. It specifies CASSPSAQETQYF. Full variable domain (remainder filled in from reference TRBV18 and TRBJ2-5): NAGVMQNPRHLVRRRGQEARLRCSPMKGHSHVYWYRQLPEEGLKFMVYLQKENIIDESGMPKERFSAEFPKEGPSILRIQQVVRGDSAAYFCASSPSAQETQYFGPGTRLLVL.

This chain uses TRBV5-1 with TRBJ2-7, with 7 bases lining up with TRBD1. J was trimmed by 6 bases and V by 6 bases; bases with no gene match: 12. The CDR3 covers 14 residues. Germline loops: CDR1 SGHRS, CDR2 YFSETQ. CDR3 amino acids: CASTEQGPSSEQYF. Here the CDR3 DNA reads TGCGCCAGCACCGAACAGGGGCCCAGTTCCGAGCAGTACTTC.

The rearrangement joins TRBV5-5 to TRBJ2-1; 11 bases line up with TRBD2. This CDR3 is built from 15 residues. CDR1 is SGHKS, CDR2 YYEKEE, per germline (reference sequence). J lost 4 bases, V lost 4 bases, and 4 bases had no gene match. The CDR3 DNA is TGTGCCAGCAGCACTTTAGCGGGAGGGTACAATGAGCAGTTCTTC. This sequence encodes CASSTLAGGYNEQFF.

This clone was found once. The CDR3 loop reads CASSEALGGLYGYTF. DNA of the CDR3: TGTGCCAGCAGTGAAGCGCTCGGAGGCCTCTATGGCTACACCTTC. The gene calls are TRBV2 and TRBJ1-2; D call uncertain. Germline V gene sequence: CDR1 SNHLY, CDR2 FYNNEI. The length of the CDR3 is 15 residues. V was trimmed by 0 bases and J by 4 bases, leaving 12 bases between them.

This chain uses TRBV28 with TRBJ1-6, with D unclear. There are 15 residues in the CDR3. The V gene's germline CDR1 is MDHEN and CDR2 SYDVKM. V lost 6 bases and J lost 5, with 14 bases in between. The CDR3 nucleotides are TGTGCCAGCAGCCCTAGTGAGGGAAATAATTCACCCCTCCACTTT. Its protein is CASSPSEGNNSPLHF. The whole variable domain, filled in from reference TRBV28 and TRBJ1-6, reads DVKVTQSSRYLVKRTGEKVFLECVQDMDHENMFWYRQDPGLGLRLIYFSYDVKMKEKGDIPEGYSVSREKKERFSLILESASTNQTSMYLCASSPSEGNNSPLHFGNGTRLTVT.

The J gene is TRBJ2-3, the V gene TRBV6-5, with 7 bases identical to TRBD1. CDR1 is MNHEY and CDR2 is SVGAGI in the germline V gene. The V and J ends lost 7 bases and 4 bases, in that order; junction bases with no gene match: 8. The CDR3 is 14 amino acids. DNA of the CDR3: TGTGCCAGCACTCTGCAGGGGGTGGCAGATACGCAGTATTTT. Its translation: CASTLQGVADTQYF.

This rearrangement joins TRBV12-5 to TRBJ2-2; the D gene is possibly TRBD2 (6 bases). Trimming took 5 bases from V and 6 from J, leaving 19 bases between them. Germline V lookup: CDR1 LGHNT, CDR2 FRNRAP. The CDR3 covers 16 residues. The CDR3 sequence is CASGRTGTSTPGELFF. In DNA, the CDR3 is TGTGCTAGTGGTCGGACCGGGACTTCAACACCCGGGGAGCTGTTTTTT.

The V and J genes are TRBV5-5 and TRBJ2-7; 11 nucleotides line up with TRBD1. Germline CDR1 is SGHKS and CDR2 is YYEKEE (reference sequence). CDR3 length: 15 amino acids. V was clipped by 1 base and J by 4 bases; unmatched bases: 4. CDR3 nucleotide sequence: TGTGCCAGCAGCTTGTTCGGGACAGGGGGTTACGAGCAGTACTTC. Protein sequence: CASSLFGTGGYEQYF. The entire variable domain, with the rest obtained from reference TRBV5-5 and TRBJ2-7, is as follows: DAGVTQSPTHLIKTRGQQVTLRCSPISGHKSVSWYQQVLGQGPQFIFQYYEKEERGRGNFPDRFSARQFPNYSSELNVNALLLGDSALYLCASSLFGTGGYEQYFGPGTRLTVT.

V gene TRBV19 combines with J gene TRBJ2-1; D not resolved. Deletions cut 1 base from V and 6 bases from J, with 7 bases between. The germline V gene has CDR1 LNHDA and CDR2 SQIVND (reference sequence). CDR3 size: 13 residues. The CDR3 loop reads CASSIGVPNEQFF. The CDR3 DNA follows: TGTGCCAGTAGTATAGGAGTCCCCAATGAGCAGTTCTTC. The full variable domain, rest sourced from reference TRBV19 and TRBJ2-1, is DGGITQSPKYLFRKEGQNVTLSCEQNLNHDAMYWYRQDPGQGLRLIYYSQIVNDFQKGDIAEGYSVSREKKESFPLTVTSAQKNPTAFYLCASSIGVPNEQFFGPGTRLTVL.

CDR3 nucleotides: TGCGCCAGCTTCCCCGGGGGAAGCTCCTACGAGCAGTACTTC. Its translation: CASFPGGSSYEQYF. The V gene is TRBV5-1, the J gene TRBJ2-7, with D possibly TRBD2 on 6 matching bases. V lost 7 bases and J lost 0, with 14 bases in between. Germline V lookup: CDR1 SGHRS, CDR2 YFSETQ. There are 14 residues in the CDR3.

This rearrangement joins TRBV7-2 to TRBJ1-2; TRBD1 is a possible D gene (5 bases). The CDR3 loop spans 13 amino acids. V was cut by 8 bases and J by 0 bases, with 10 bases left in between. Germline CDR1 and CDR2: SGHTA and FQGNSA. CDR3 nucleotide sequence: TGTGCCAGCGCCAGGGCCTCTAACTATGGCTACACCTTC. Amino acid sequence: CASARASNYGYTF.

This chain links TRBV4-1 with TRBJ2-7, with 7 positions matching TRBD2. Losses at the gene ends were 0 bases for V and 2 bases for J; bases not matched to a gene: 4. The CDR3 is made up of 15 amino acids. Looked up from germline, CDR1 is MGHRA and CDR2 is YSYEKL. In DNA, the CDR3 is TGCGCCAGCAGCCAAGATACGGGAGGACCCTACGAGCAGTACTTC. This translates into CASSQDTGGPYEQYF.

The gene calls are TRBV3-1 (or the pseudogene TRBV3-2) and TRBJ2-7; weak D call: TRBD2 (5 bases). The CDR3 totals 16 residues. Germline V gene data show CDR1 as LGHDT and CDR2 as YNNKEL (reference sequence). V lost 0 bases to trimming and J lost 2 bases, with 14 bases between them. CDR3 in amino acids: CASSQDRGVGTYEQYF. CDR3 coding DNA: TGTGCCAGCAGCCAAGATCGAGGAGTCGGGACCTACGAGCAGTACTTC.

This clone was observed once. The V gene is TRBV28, the J gene TRBJ1-2, with D possibly being TRBD1 (6 bases). Germline loops: CDR1 MDHEN, CDR2 SYDVKM. The CDR3 spans 14 residues. V lost 8 bases and J lost 3, with 16 bases in between. The CDR3 DNA reads TGTGCCAGCTTCGGGGGGCGGCCCGACTATGGCTACACCTTC. Translating it yields CASFGGRPDYGYTF.

There are a few counts of this clone. V gene TRBV3-1 (or the pseudogene TRBV3-2) combines with J gene TRBJ1-5, with D unclear. Germline loops: CDR1 LGHDT, CDR2 YNNKEL (reference sequence). The CDR3 is 14 residues long. V lost 4 bases and J lost 0, with 7 bases in between. The DNA for the CDR3 is TGTGCCAGCAGCCTCGGGAATAGCAATCAGCCCCAGCATTTT. Translation gives CASSLGNSNQPQHF.

The chain is built from TRBV6-5 and TRBJ1-2; 7 bases line up with TRBD1. Trimming removed 7 bases from V and 4 bases from J; junction bases left unmatched: 9. This CDR3 is 14 amino acids long. Germline CDR1 reads MNHEY; CDR2 reads SVGAGI. CDR3 bases: TGTGCCAGCACGAGGGGGCAGGGAAGCTATGGCTACACCTTC. Translating gives CASTRGQGSYGYTF.

The V and J genes are TRBV10-2 and TRBJ2-7, with D maybe TRBD2 (5 bases). Germline V gene data show CDR1 as WSHSY and CDR2 as SAAADI. The CDR3 loop spans 14 amino acids. V dropped 4 bases and J dropped 0 bases, with 10 bases sitting between them. CDR3 residues: CASSAPGYSYEQYF. The CDR3 DNA follows: TGCGCCAGCAGTGCCCCGGGATACTCCTACGAGCAGTACTTC.

The chain joins TRBV7-2 to TRBJ2-1; TRBD2 matches at 15 bases. CDR1 and CDR2 (germline): SGHTA, FQGNSA. The V segment lost 3 bases and the J segment 10 bases; nucleotides outside the gene matches: 1. The CDR3 loop spans 14 amino acids. The CDR3 here is CASSFGLAGGEQFF. The CDR3 DNA reads as TGTGCCAGCAGCTTTGGACTAGCGGGAGGGGAGCAGTTCTTC.

In its sample, this clone was seen a few times. V gene TRBV30 combines with J gene TRBJ1-6; D gene unclear. Trimming shortened V by 3 bases and J by 5 bases, and 8 bases separated the two germline ends. Germline CDR1 reads GTSNPN; CDR2 reads SVGIG (reference sequence). The CDR3 sequence is 13 residues long. This chain's CDR3 is CAWSTRDNSPLHF. As DNA, the CDR3 is TGTGCCTGGAGCACCCGGGATAATTCACCCCTCCACTTT.

The chain uses TRBV18 and TRBJ2-1, with 11 bases aligning to TRBD2. The CDR3 has 15 residues. J was trimmed by 4 bases and V by 3 bases; bases with no gene match: 2. Per the germline V gene, CDR1 is KGHSH and CDR2 is LQKENI. For the CDR3, the DNA is TGTGCCAGCTCACCTCGGACTAGCGGGTACAATGAGCAGTTCTTC. Residues: CASSPRTSGYNEQFF.

CDR3 protein: CASSPDRANYGYTF. The CDR3 DNA reads as TGTGCCAGCAGCCCGGACAGAGCTAACTATGGCTACACCTTC. J is TRBJ1-2 and V is TRBV5-4, with TRBD1 as a possible D gene (6 bases). The CDR3 extends over 14 amino acids. With 4 bases removed from V and 0 bases from J, the gap between germline ends came to 10 bases. The germline V gene has CDR1 SGHNT and CDR2 YYREEE (reference sequence).

The chain couples TRBV19 to TRBJ1-5; 9 bases agree with TRBD1. The germline V gene has CDR1 LNHDA and CDR2 SQIVND (reference sequence). V shed 3 bases and J 7 bases; nucleotides not matched to a gene: 10. This CDR3 is 16 amino acids long. The CDR3: CASSIAGTGMGQPQHF. DNA for the CDR3: TGTGCCAGTAGTATCGCGGGGACAGGGATGGGACAGCCCCAGCATTTT. The variable domain in full, with the rest retrieved from reference TRBV19 and TRBJ1-5, is DGGITQSPKYLFRKEGQNVTLSCEQNLNHDAMYWYRQDPGQGLRLIYYSQIVNDFQKGDIAEGYSVSREKKESFPLTVTSAQKNPTAFYLCASSIAGTGMGQPQHFGDGTRLSIL.

CDR3 nucleotide sequence: TGTGCCAGCAAACGAACTAGCGGGGGGGCTAATGAGCAGTTCTTC. Its protein product is CASKRTSGGANEQFF. This chain connects TRBV28 to TRBJ2-1, with 13 positions matching TRBD2. Germline lookup yields CDR1 MDHEN and CDR2 SYDVKM. V gave up 7 bases and J gave up 7 bases; unmatched junction bases: 7. The CDR3 is made up of 15 amino acids.

The genes are TRBV9 and TRBJ2-5, with a possible D match to TRBD2 (6 bases). Trimming took 3 bases from V and 6 from J, leaving 15 bases between them. There are 14 residues in the CDR3. The V gene's germline CDR1 is SGDLS and CDR2 YYNGEE. The CDR3 protein is CASSAGPREQTQYF. The DNA for the CDR3 is TGTGCCAGCAGCGCCGGGCCTCGGGAGCAGACCCAGTACTTC.

The chain employs TRBV6-1 and TRBJ1-4, with TRBD1 as a possible D gene (5 bases). V was clipped by 0 bases and J by 8 bases, with 16 bases between them. The V gene's germline CDR1 is MNHNS and CDR2 SASEGT. CDR3 size: 16 residues. CDR3 in amino acids: CASSEAPGRGGEKLFF. The DNA for the CDR3 is TGTGCCAGCAGTGAAGCGCCGGGGAGGGGAGGGGAAAAACTGTTTTTT.